This T cell receptor beta chain was recovered during a study of graft-versus-host responses after intestinal transplantation. In the study overall: The recipients all started with anti-thymocyte globulin induction and then took tacrolimus and steroids for three to four years.

Germline values: CDR1 PRHDT, CDR2 FYEKMQ (reference sequence). V was cut by 1 base and J by 2 bases, with 6 bases left in between. The length of the CDR3 is 13 residues. As concerns this clone: The antigen is unknown.

The assay was immunoSEQ multiplex PCR, and TCRdb's table has in-frame clones only and misses some. Among roughly 99,000 clones listed, 87% were seen once. This specimen consisted of unstimulated CD4+ T cells sorted from spleen or lymph node cells, obtained before transplant. The receptor was derived from a human donor who was the organ donor for an intestinal transplant. The V call is TRBV13, the J call TRBJ2-7, with unresolved D. CDR3: CASSLVQAYEQYF. The CDR3 DNA is TGTGCCAGCAGCTTAGTGCAAGCCTACGAGCAGTACTTC.